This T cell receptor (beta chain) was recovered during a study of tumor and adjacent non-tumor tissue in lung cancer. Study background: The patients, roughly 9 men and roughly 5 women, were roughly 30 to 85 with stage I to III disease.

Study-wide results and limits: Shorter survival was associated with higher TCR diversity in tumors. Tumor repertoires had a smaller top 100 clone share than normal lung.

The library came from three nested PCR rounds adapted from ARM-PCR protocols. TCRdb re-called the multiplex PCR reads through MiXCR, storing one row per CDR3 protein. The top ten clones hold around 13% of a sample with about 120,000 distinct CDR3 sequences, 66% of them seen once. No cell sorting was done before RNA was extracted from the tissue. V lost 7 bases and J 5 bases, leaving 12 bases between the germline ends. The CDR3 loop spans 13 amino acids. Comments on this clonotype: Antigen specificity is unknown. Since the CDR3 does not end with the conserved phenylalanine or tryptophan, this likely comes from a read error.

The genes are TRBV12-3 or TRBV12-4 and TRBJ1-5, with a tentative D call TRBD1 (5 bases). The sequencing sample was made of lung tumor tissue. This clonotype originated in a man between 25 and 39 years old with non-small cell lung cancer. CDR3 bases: TGTGCCAGCAATTCCTCAGGGCATCAGCCCCAGCATTAT. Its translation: CASNSSGHQPQHY.